The 10 T cell receptor beta chains below were found in one sample sequenced in a study of cytomegalovirus exposure and HLA in healthy donors. PCR primers comprised 60 Vbeta and 13 Jbeta primers. Sequencing was performed with immunoSEQ multiplex PCR; in TCRdb, only in-frame clones are kept and a portion is missing. The table includes 50,000 or so clones, over 60% detected once. What was sequenced was PBMCs. The source is a woman aged 40-49 years in good health and CMV-seropositive.

The chain carries TRBV4-1 and TRBJ1-1; the match to TRBD1 covers 9 bases. The CDR3 runs 14 residues. After removal of 3 bases from V and 3 bases from J, the junction contained 2 bases not matched to a gene. Germline values: CDR1 MGHRA, CDR2 YSYEKL. The CDR3 DNA is TGCGCCAGCAGCCAGAGACAGGGGGACACTGAAGCTTTCTTT. Its protein product is CASSQRQGDTEAFF.

This chain joins TRBV28 and TRBJ1-1; TRBD1 matches 7 bases. Germline V gene sequence: CDR1 MDHEN, CDR2 SYDVKM. This CDR3 contains 16 residues. V shed 6 bases, J shed 0 bases, and the junction held 10 bases outside the gene matches. The CDR3: CASRPQGVPMNTEAFF. Here the CDR3 DNA reads TGTGCCAGCAGACCCCAGGGGGTTCCCATGAACACTGAAGCTTTCTTT.

Points on this clone: The sample contains more than one DNA sequence encoding this CDR3. The genes are TRBV11-2 and TRBJ1-2; D unclear. Trimming took off 3 bases at V and 7 bases at J, with 6 bases between the two ends. This CDR3 contains 11 residues. Germline CDR1 reads SGHAT; CDR2 reads FQNNGV. The CDR3 region has the DNA TGTGCCAGCAGCTTTCGGGGTGGCTACACCTTC. It specifies CASSFRGGYTF.

The V gene is TRBV11-2, the J gene TRBJ1-2, with 7 positions matching TRBD1. This CDR3 is built from 16 residues. The germline V gene has CDR1 SGHAT and CDR2 FQNNGV. V was pared by 2 bases and J by 8 bases, with 14 bases of the junction left unmatched. CDR3 sequence reads: CASSLTGVQPSNGYTF. The CDR3 DNA sequence: TGTGCCAGCAGCTTAACAGGGGTCCAGCCATCCAACGGCTACACCTTC.

This clone appeared a single time. The rearrangement links TRBV29-1 to TRBJ1-2; 7 nucleotides agree with TRBD1. The germline CDR1 and CDR2 sequences are SQVTM and ANQGSEA. The CDR3 is 13 amino acids. With V trimmed by 4 bases and J by 4 bases, 6 bases remained unmatched. CDR3 sequence reads: CSVVEPGGYGYTF. The CDR3 DNA sequence: TGCAGCGTTGTGGAGCCAGGGGGCTATGGCTACACCTTC.

The chain joins TRBV5-4 to TRBJ2-2, with unresolved D. The CDR3 totals 14 residues. With 4 bases removed from V and 1 base from J, the gap between germline ends came to 8 bases. Germline values: CDR1 SGHNT, CDR2 YYREEE (reference sequence). The DNA of the CDR3 is TGTGCCAGCAGCCTGAAACTGAACACCGGGGAGCTGTTTTTT. Its translation is CASSLKLNTGELFF.

This sequence joins TRBV7-9 and TRBJ1-1; 11 nucleotides match TRBD1. The CDR3 is made up of 16 amino acids. CDR1 is SEHNR, CDR2 FQNEAQ, per germline (reference sequence). After removal of 2 bases from V and 7 bases from J, the junction contained 9 bases not matched to a gene. The chain's CDR3 is CASSLRSGDRGIEAFF. The CDR3, as DNA: TGTGCCAGCAGCTTACGATCCGGGGACAGGGGGATTGAAGCTTTCTTT.

The chain links TRBV25-1 to TRBJ2-7, with D perhaps TRBD2 (5 bases). The V end lost 7 bases, the J end lost 6 bases, and 16 bases lay between the germline ends. The CDR3 totals 13 residues. In germline, CDR1 is MGHDK, CDR2 SYGVNS. CDR3 nucleotide sequence: TGTGCCAGCAAAGGCGGGCAGCAACCCGAGCAGTACTTC. It yields the protein CASKGGQQPEQYF.

The genes are TRBV18 and TRBJ2-1, with unresolved D. Trimming removed 2 bases from V and 2 bases from J, with 7 bases in between. The V gene's germline CDR1 is KGHSH and CDR2 LQKENI. The CDR3 spans 14 residues. CDR3 region: CASSPGLAYNEQFF. In nucleotides, the CDR3 is TGTGCCAGCTCACCAGGGCTTGCCTACAATGAGCAGTTCTTC.

V is TRBV27 and J is TRBJ1-6; TRBD1 is a possible D gene (5 bases). Trimming left V 5 bases short and J 4 bases short, with 9 bases between. The V gene's germline CDR1 is MNHEY and CDR2 SMNVEV (reference sequence). There are 14 residues in the CDR3. As DNA, the CDR3 is TGTGCCAGCAGTACCAGGGCTTATAATTCACCCCTCCACTTT. Translated: CASSTRAYNSPLHF.